This entry describes one T cell receptor beta chain. Measured with immunoSEQ multiplex PCR; TCRdb has only the in-frame clones, and not every one. The data hold a few hundred thousand clones, with about 85% observed a single time. CDR3 length equals 15 residues. V was pared by 5 bases and J by 7 bases, with 9 bases of the junction left unmatched. CDR1 ENHRY and CDR2 SYGVKD come from the germline V gene. This entry is derived from a study of blood T cell repertoires in COVID-19. About the research overall: The United States, Italy and Spain supplied acute and convalescent COVID-19 samples.

Cohort 3 donors were reported recovered after two negative PCRs, clearance, or symptom resolution. Material: PBMCs or T cells enriched from blood (not recorded which). The rearrangement joins TRBV10-3 to TRBJ1-4; TRBD1 agrees at 8 bases. This sequence originates from a young woman who had recovered from COVID-19. The CDR3 loop reads CAISQGARGGEKLFF. The CDR3 DNA reads TGTGCCATCAGTCAGGGGGCGCGAGGAGGTGAAAAACTGTTTTTT.